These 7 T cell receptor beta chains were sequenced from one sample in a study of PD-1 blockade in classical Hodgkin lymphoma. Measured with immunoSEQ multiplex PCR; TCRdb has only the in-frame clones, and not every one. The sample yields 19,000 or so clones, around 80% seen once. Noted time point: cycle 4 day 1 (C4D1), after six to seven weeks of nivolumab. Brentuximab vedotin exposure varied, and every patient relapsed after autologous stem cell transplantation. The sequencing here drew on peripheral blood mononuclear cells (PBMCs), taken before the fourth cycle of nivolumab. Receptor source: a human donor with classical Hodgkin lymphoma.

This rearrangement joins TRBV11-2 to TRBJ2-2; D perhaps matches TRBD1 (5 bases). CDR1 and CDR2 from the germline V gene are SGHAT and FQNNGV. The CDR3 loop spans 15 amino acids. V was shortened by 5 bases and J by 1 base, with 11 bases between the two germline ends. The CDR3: CASSRQDRNTGELFF. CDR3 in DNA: TGTGCCAGCAGCCGTCAAGACAGGAACACCGGGGAGCTGTTTTTT.

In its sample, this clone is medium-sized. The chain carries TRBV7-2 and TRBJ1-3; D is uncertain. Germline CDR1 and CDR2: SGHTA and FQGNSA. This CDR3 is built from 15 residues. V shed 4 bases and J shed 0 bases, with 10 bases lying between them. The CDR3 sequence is CASSSDGSSGNTIYF. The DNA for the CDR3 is TGTGCCAGCAGCTCCGACGGAAGCTCTGGAAACACCATATATTTT.

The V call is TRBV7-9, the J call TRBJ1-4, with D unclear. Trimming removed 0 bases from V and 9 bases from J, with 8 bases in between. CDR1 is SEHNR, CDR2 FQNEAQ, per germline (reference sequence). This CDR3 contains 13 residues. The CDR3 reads CASSLAPGKKLFF. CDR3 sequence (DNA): TGTGCCAGCAGCTTAGCTCCGGGGAAAAAACTGTTTTTT.

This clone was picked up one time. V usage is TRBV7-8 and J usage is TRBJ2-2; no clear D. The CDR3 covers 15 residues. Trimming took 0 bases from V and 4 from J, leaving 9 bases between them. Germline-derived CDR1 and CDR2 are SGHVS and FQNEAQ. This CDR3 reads CASSLARWPTGELFF. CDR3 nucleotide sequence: TGTGCCAGCAGCTTAGCAAGATGGCCCACCGGGGAGCTGTTTTTT.

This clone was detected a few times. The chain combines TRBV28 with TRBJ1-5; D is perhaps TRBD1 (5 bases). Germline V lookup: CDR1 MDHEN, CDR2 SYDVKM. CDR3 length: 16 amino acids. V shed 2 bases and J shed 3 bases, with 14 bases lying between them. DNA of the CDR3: TGTGCCAGCAGTTTAGGCTCCGGGACCCTCAATCAGCCCCAGCATTTT. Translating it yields CASSLGSGTLNQPQHF.

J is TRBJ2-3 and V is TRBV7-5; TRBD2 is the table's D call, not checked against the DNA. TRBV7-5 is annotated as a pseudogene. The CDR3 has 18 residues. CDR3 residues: CARSGILADHILGDTQYF. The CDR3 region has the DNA TGTGCCAGAAGCGGAATACTAGCGGACCATATCCTCGGCGATACGCAGTATTTT.

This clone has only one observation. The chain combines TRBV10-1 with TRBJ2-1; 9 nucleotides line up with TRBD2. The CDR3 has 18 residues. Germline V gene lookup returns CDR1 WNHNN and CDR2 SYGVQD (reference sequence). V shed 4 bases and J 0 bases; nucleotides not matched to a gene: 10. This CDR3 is CASSARRGGPGSYNEQFF. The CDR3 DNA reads TGCGCCAGCAGTGCCCGGCGGGGGGGGCCTGGCTCCTACAATGAGCAGTTCTTC.